This TCR beta chain was sequenced for a study of OX40 agonist ivuxolimab in advanced cancers. Study at large: Prior anti-PD-1, anti-PD-L1 or anti-CTLA-4 therapy did not bar entry, and less than 50% had some. Patients achieving partial responses numbered three: one hepatocellular carcinoma case and two cutaneous melanoma cases. Regarding the study as a whole: Dosing at 0.1 to 3.0 mg/kg was accompanied by clonal expansion of CD4+ and CD8+ blood T cells by week 6.

This CDR3 is built from 17 residues. On this clone itself: Its antigen is as yet unknown.

TCRdb's copy holds only in-frame clones and misses some; the assay was immunoSEQ multiplex PCR. Altogether about 65,000 clones are present, about nine tenths being singletons, with the ten largest covering less than 0.4%. The sequence was obtained from an adult with an advanced solid tumor such as melanoma, head and neck, liver or kidney cancer. The sample in question was CD4+ or CD8+ T cells sorted from blood, obtained in a trial of the OX40 agonist ivuxolimab. V usage is TRBV12-1 and J usage is TRBJ2-7; the D segment call TRBD1 is taken from the table without a DNA check. TRBV12-1 is designated a pseudogene. The CDR3 coding sequence is TGTGCCAGCAGCCTCACCCATCCAGGACAGGGCAGGTACGAGCAGTACTTC. This sequence encodes CASSLTHPGQGRYEQYF.